This T cell receptor beta chain was obtained from a study of blood T cell repertoires in COVID-19. Study in general: Donors in the United States, Italy and Spain gave samples during acute or convalescent COVID-19.

Sequencing was performed with immunoSEQ multiplex PCR; in TCRdb, only in-frame clones are kept and a portion is missing. The sample comprises fewer than 120,000 clones, more than 75% of which are singletons, and 3.3% rests with the top ten. There are 15 residues in the CDR3. With 5 bases removed from V and 4 bases from J, the gap between germline ends came to 17 bases. Germline values: CDR1 SSHAT, CDR2 FNYEAQ (reference sequence). This chain joins TRBV7-7 and TRBJ2-5, with a weak D call TRBD1 (6 bases). Sequencing was done on a sample of peripheral blood. The receptor was derived from a woman aged 45 to 65 with acute or convalescent COVID-19. The CDR3 loop is CASSQGTTRGETQYF. The CDR3 DNA sequence: TGTGCCAGCAGCCAGGGGACCACCAGGGGAGAGACCCAGTACTTC.